The rows below give T cell receptor beta chains drawn from one sample of a study of blood T cell repertoires in COVID-19. Here immunoSEQ multiplex PCR was the method, and the copy in TCRdb shows in-frame clones only, minus some. The sample yields around 90,000 clones, around 90% seen once. Source material: peripheral blood. These receptors all come from a man aged 50 to 59 with COVID-19, enrolled during active disease. The CDR3 runs from the conserved cysteine through the conserved F or W. A D gene is named only where the DNA matches it firmly. Clone size is not always given. Where it is, it says once, few, many or a class for expanded clones.

TRBV9,TRBD1,TRBJ2-7,NA,TGTGCCAGCAGCGTAGGGGACAGCGCAACCTACGAGCAGTACTTC,CASSVGDSATYEQYF
TRBV27,TRBD1,TRBJ1-2,NA,TGTGCCAGCAGTTTATTACAGGGGGTTGGCTATGGCTACACCTTC,CASSLLQGVGYGYTF
TRBV6-5,NA,TRBJ1-1,NA,TGTGCCAGCAGATTACAGGCCGATGGGTCTGAAGCTTTCTTT,CASRLQADGSEAFF
TRBV30,NA,TRBJ1-5,once,TGTGCCTGGGCTACAGGGTCCAATCAGCCCCAGCATTTT,CAWATGSNQPQHF
TRBV30,TRBD2,TRBJ2-7,NA,TGTGCCTGGAGTGGCGGGGGACTCTCCTACGAGCAGTACTTC,CAWSGGGLSYEQYF
TRBV7-9,NA,TRBJ2-7,NA,TGTGCCAGCAGCTTAGTATCGCCCCGGGGTATATACGAGCAGTACTTC,CASSLVSPRGIYEQYF
TRBV9,TRBD2,TRBJ2-1,NA,TGTGCCAGCAGCGTTAGCGGGATGAGCTCCTACAATGAGCAGTTCTTC,CASSVSGMSSYNEQFF
TRBV18,TRBD2,TRBJ2-1,once,TGTGCCAGCTCACCACCCGGGACTAGTCACAATGAGCAGTTCTTC,CASSPPGTSHNEQFF
TRBV15,NA,TRBJ1-1,NA,TGTGCCACCAGCAGAGAGTACAGGAACACTGAAGCTTTCTTT,CATSREYRNTEAFF
TRBV10-2,NA,TRBJ1-6,NA,TGCGCCAGCAGTCCCGGGACATACGATTCACCCCTCCACTTT,CASSPGTYDSPLHF
TRBV6-1,TRBD1,TRBJ2-7,once,TGTGCCAGCAGTGAAGCGGCGAGGGGACAGGGGGACTTC,CASSEAARGQGDF
TRBV4-1,TRBD1,TRBJ1-1,NA,TGCGCCAGCACCCACCAGGGGGCGCTTTACACTGAAGCTTTCTTT,CASTHQGALYTEAFF
TRBV2,TRBD1,TRBJ2-7,once,TGTGCCAGCAGTGGGACAGGGGGGCACCGCGAGCAGTACTTC,CASSGTGGHREQYF
TRBV19,NA,TRBJ1-1,NA,TGTGCCAGTAATTATCAGGGGAAAACTGAAGCTTTCTTT,CASNYQGKTEAFF
TRBV12-3/TRBV12-4,NA,TRBJ1-5,few,TGTGCCAGCAGTTTAGACAGAAATCAGCCCCAGCATTTT,CASSLDRNQPQHF
TRBV28,NA,TRBJ2-7,NA,TGTGCCAGCAGTTTACCAGGGTTGGGGGAGCAGTACTTC,CASSLPGLGEQYF
TRBV6-6,TRBD2,TRBJ2-5,NA,TGTGCCAGCAGTTACCCCCCTAGGCCGGGGGGGACCCAGTACTTC,CASSYPPRPGGTQYF
TRBV6-5,TRBD1,TRBJ1-5,NA,TGTGCCAGCAGTTCGGACAGGGGAGGAGGTCAGCCCCAGCATTTT,CASSSDRGGGQPQHF
TRBV11-3,NA,TRBJ2-1,NA,TGTGCCAGCAGCGAGGCAGGGTCGATTTACAATGAGCAGTTCTTC,CASSEAGSIYNEQFF
TRBV15,NA,TRBJ2-5,NA,TGTGCCACCAGATATCAGGGGGGAGAGACCCAGTACTTC,CATRYQGGETQYF
TRBV6-2/TRBV6-3,NA,TRBJ2-7,NA,TGTGCCAGCAGCCTGACTAGGCTCGGCGAGCAGTACTTC,CASSLTRLGEQYF
TRBV5-1,TRBD1,TRBJ1-6,NA,TGCGCCAGCACCCCGGGACAGCCTAATTCACCCCTCCACTTT,CASTPGQPNSPLHF
TRBV5-4,TRBD1,TRBJ1-4,NA,TGTGCCAGCAGCTTTCGACAGGGAGTAAATGAAAAACTGTTTTTT,CASSFRQGVNEKLFF
TRBV11-3,TRBD2,TRBJ2-3,NA,TGTGCCAGCAGCAAAGGGGAGGGAGCAGATACGCAGTATTTT,CASSKGEGADTQYF
TRBV5-5,TRBD1,TRBJ2-4,NA,TGTGCCAGCAGCTTGGAGGGGGCAGGGACCAAAAACATTCAGTACTTC,CASSLEGAGTKNIQYF
TRBV4-1,NA,TRBJ1-4,NA,TGCGCCAGCATGCCAGGAACAACTAATGAAAAACTGTTTTTT,CASMPGTTNEKLFF
TRBV6-2/TRBV6-3,NA,TRBJ2-7,NA,TGTGCCAGCAGTTACGTAGGGGGGGGCTACGAGCAGTACTTC,CASSYVGGGYEQYF
TRBV7-9,TRBD2,TRBJ2-1,NA,TGTGCCAGCAGCTTAGGAGCGGGGGGGCAGTTCTTC,CASSLGAGGQFF
TRBV1,NA,TRBJ1-2,NA,TGCACCAGCAGCCAGACCTTACCGGGACAGGGGGCGAGAGGCTACACCTTC,CTSSQTLPGQGARGYTF
TRBV6-6,NA,TRBJ1-5,NA,TGTGCCAGCAGTCCGTTGGCCCACACACAGGGCCCCGGTCAGCCCCAGCATTTT,CASSPLAHTQGPGQPQHF
TRBV9,NA,TRBJ1-2,NA,TGTGCCAGCAGCGGGGAGGCCCCAGGGAATACTTTATATGGCTACACCTTC,CASSGEAPGNTLYGYTF
TRBV4-1,NA,TRBJ1-2,NA,TGCGCCAGCAGCCAAAGCATTTCCTATGGCTACACCTTC,CASSQSISYGYTF
TRBV2,NA,TRBJ2-7,few,TGTGCCAGCAGTGGGACAACTTGGGGCTCCTACGAGCAGTACTTC,CASSGTTWGSYEQYF
TRBV28,TRBD1,TRBJ1-1,NA,TGTGCCAGCACACAGGGGGGGGACACTGAAGCTTTCTTT,CASTQGGDTEAFF
TRBV5-1,TRBD2,TRBJ2-1,NA,TGCGCCAGCAGCTCTAATACCGGGACTAGCGGGGGTGAGCAGTTCTTC,CASSSNTGTSGGEQFF
TRBV13,NA,TRBJ2-7,NA,TGTGCCAGCAGCTTCAACAGGGTCGAGCAGTACTTC,CASSFNRVEQYF
TRBV7-3,NA,TRBJ2-2,NA,TGTGCCAGCAGCTCCAAAATAGAGGGCGGGGAGCTGTTTTTT,CASSSKIEGGELFF
TRBV3-1/TRBV3-2,NA,TRBJ2-2,NA,TGTGCCAGCAGCCGAGCGGGCACCGGGGAGCTGTTTTTT,CASSRAGTGELFF
TRBV2,TRBD1,TRBJ2-1,NA,TGTGCCACCATCGGGGAGACAGGGTTGGCTGAGCAGTTCTTC,CATIGETGLAEQFF
TRBV29-1,NA,TRBJ1-1,once,TGCAGCGTTCGGGGGGACACTGAAGCTTTCTTT,CSVRGDTEAFF
TRBV19,TRBD1,TRBJ1-6,NA,TGTGCCAGTAGTATAAGGACAGGGACGAATTCACCCCTCCACTTT,CASSIRTGTNSPLHF
TRBV4-3,NA,TRBJ1-2,NA,TGCGCCAGCAGCCAAGACTTCCGGGGAGAATACTATGGCTACACCTTC,CASSQDFRGEYYGYTF
TRBV5-4,NA,TRBJ1-2,NA,TGTGCCAGCAGCTTGGATTCGGGGGGTGGCTACACCTTC,CASSLDSGGGYTF
TRBV4-3,TRBD1,TRBJ1-1,NA,TGCGCCAGCAGCCAAGTCAACAGGGGCGGAGTATTGATTCACACTGAAGCTTTCTTT,CASSQVNRGGVLIHTEAFF
TRBV11-2,NA,TRBJ2-7,NA,TGTGCCAGCAGCTTAGTGGGGCAGGGCCCTTACGAGCAGTACTTC,CASSLVGQGPYEQYF
TRBV19,TRBD1,TRBJ1-2,NA,TGTGCCAGTAGTACAGCTACAGGGGGCCCTGGCTACACCTTC,CASSTATGGPGYTF
TRBV7-9,NA,TRBJ1-1,many,TGTGCCAGCAGCCTCACCGGCACTGAAGCTTTCTTT,CASSLTGTEAFF
TRBV24-1,TRBD2,TRBJ2-3,NA,TGTGCCACCAGTGATGGGGGACTAGCGGGGGCTAGCACAGATACGCAGTATTTT,CATSDGGLAGASTDTQYF
TRBV7-8,NA,TRBJ1-4,NA,TGTGCCAGCAGCACAAACACAGGGCGCGAGGGTGAAAAACTGTTTTTT,CASSTNTGREGEKLFF
TRBV27,NA,TRBJ1-3,NA,TGTGCCAGCAGTCAGGCCGGTGGGAACACCATATATTTT,CASSQAGGNTIYF
TRBV3-1/TRBV3-2,TRBD1,TRBJ1-1,NA,TGTGCCAGCAGCCAAGGGGGCAGGGGGCGCAAAGCTTTCTTT,CASSQGGRGRKAFF
TRBV7-7,NA,TRBJ2-1,NA,TGTGCTAGCAGCTTAGATGGGGGGGCGCGGAATGAGCAGTTCTTC,CASSLDGGARNEQFF
TRBV2,TRBD1,TRBJ2-7,NA,TGTGCCAGCATAACCCCGGGACAGGGGTCCTACGAGCAGTACTTC,CASITPGQGSYEQYF
TRBV24-1,NA,TRBJ1-4,NA,TGTGCCACCAGTGATAGTAGGGGTGTGGATGAAAAACTGTTTTTT,CATSDSRGVDEKLFF
TRBV7-9,TRBD1,TRBJ2-7,NA,TGTGCCAGCAGCTCCGGACAGGGGCCCTCAACTAGATACGAGCAGTACTTC,CASSSGQGPSTRYEQYF
TRBV2,TRBD2,TRBJ2-1,once,TGTGCCAGCAGTCCACGCGCTAGCGGGGGTGAGCAGTTCTTC,CASSPRASGGEQFF
TRBV25-1,NA,TRBJ1-4,NA,TGTGCCAGCAGTGAATCGGCCAGGGTTAATGAAAAACTGTTTTTT,CASSESARVNEKLFF